This TCR beta chain was recovered during a study of neurological immune-mediated disorders. One entry per CDR3 protein results from TCRdb running MiXCR on the 5' RACE reads. The top ten clones hold approximately 10% of a sample with 43,000 or so distinct CDR3 sequences, approximately 12% of them seen once. This clonotype was detected only a few times. The V gene's germline CDR1 is GTSNPN and CDR2 SVGIG (reference sequence). The CDR3 has 15 amino acids. After removal of 4 bases from V and 6 bases from J, the junction contained 7 bases not matched to a gene. Time point meaning: longitudinal time-point 3.

The TCR sequence derives from a man aged 30-40 years in good health. The specimen sequenced was PBMCs. The chain employs TRBV30 and TRBJ2-2; 11 bases agree with TRBD1. CDR3 amino acids: CAWNSGTGGSGELFF. The CDR3 DNA sequence: TGTGCCTGGAACTCGGGGACAGGGGGTTCCGGGGAGCTGTTTTTT.